Shown below are 30 T cell receptor beta chains from a single sample sequenced in a study of T cells in Graves' hyperthyroidism and ophthalmopathy. Using RNA transcripts as the source, TCR beta CDR3 regions were amplified. The HTBI primer set was used in a first-round RT-PCR of the TCR CDR3. TCRdb passed the multiplex PCR reads through MiXCR, listing each CDR3 protein once. This table holds roughly 400,000 distinct CDR3 sequences, less than 20% found once. Sequenced material: blood. The receptors shown here come from a woman under 30 with Graves' hyperthyroidism that later progressed to Graves' ophthalmopathy.

This clonotype has at least ten counts. The rearrangement uses TRBV11-1 and TRBJ2-5; 9 nucleotides align to TRBD2. This CDR3 is built from 17 residues. The V gene end was trimmed by 1 base and the J gene end by 1 base; junction bases not matched to a gene: 7. CDR1 SGHAT and CDR2 FQDESV come from the germline V gene (reference sequence). DNA of the CDR3: TGTGCCAGCAGCTTAGGACTAGCGGACCGTATCCAAGAGACCCAGTACTTC. Translation gives CASSLGLADRIQETQYF. The whole variable domain, remainder taken from reference TRBV11-1 and TRBJ2-5, is EAEVAQSPRYKITEKSQAVAFWCDPISGHATLYWYRQILGQGPELLVQFQDESVVDDSQLPKDRFSAERLKGVDSTLKIQPAELGDSAMYLCASSLGLADRIQETQYFGPGTRLLVL.

This clonotype showed up many times. This chain links TRBV27 with TRBJ1-5, with TRBD1 matching over 9 bases. Germline CDR1 is MNHEY and CDR2 is SMNVEV (reference sequence). Losses at the gene ends were 5 bases for V and 0 bases for J; bases not matched to a gene: 5. The CDR3 sequence is 16 residues long. The chain's CDR3 is CASSPRTGASNQPQHF. The DNA of the CDR3 is TGTGCCAGCAGTCCCCGGACAGGGGCTAGCAATCAGCCCCAGCATTTT.

This clonotype was seen at least ten times. The chain recombines TRBV6-6 with TRBJ2-7; the match to TRBD1 covers 11 bases. Germline assignment: CDR1 MNHNY and CDR2 SVGAGI (reference sequence). J gave up 5 bases and V 0 bases, and 6 bases lay outside the gene matches. The CDR3 sequence is 16 residues long. CDR3: CASSYSVGQGGHEQYF. The CDR3 DNA reads as TGTGCCAGCAGTTACTCAGTGGGACAGGGGGGCCACGAGCAGTACTTC.

A single count supports this clonotype. This sequence joins TRBV18 and TRBJ2-2; 16 bases fit TRBD2. Germline V lookup: CDR1 KGHSH, CDR2 LQKENI. This CDR3 has 21 amino acids. V trimming: 5 bases; J trimming: 0 bases; junction bases outside the gene matches: 12. CDR3 DNA sequence: TGTGCCAGCTCATCCTTCGCCGGGACTAGCGGGAGGGGGCCGAACACCGGGGAGCTGTTTTTT. Amino acid sequence: CASSSFAGTSGRGPNTGELFF.

This clonotype has a handful of counts. A much more abundant neighbour one base away suggests this may be a read error. The chain joins TRBV7-2 to TRBJ2-7; D is unclear. CDR1 is SGHTA and CDR2 is FQGNSA in the germline V gene. CDR3 size: 15 residues. CDR3 DNA sequence: TGTGCCAGCAGCACAGACCGGACCCCATCCTACGAGCAGTGCTTC. It codes for CASSTDRTPSYEQCF.

This clonotype was counted at least ten times. The genes are TRBV28 and TRBJ2-7, with TRBD1 identical over 7 bases. This CDR3 has 13 amino acids. Germline CDR1 reads MDHEN; CDR2 reads SYDVKM. The J segment lost 5 bases and the V segment lost 2 bases, leaving 3 bases of the junction unmatched. The CDR3 coding sequence is TGTGCCAGCAGTTTAGGACAGGCTGACGAGCAGTACTTC. Translation gives CASSLGQADEQYF.

This clonotype was found many times. The chain carries TRBV6-1 and TRBJ1-1, with D uncertain. Trimming removed 5 bases from V and 3 bases from J, with 22 bases in between. The CDR3 length is 17 residues. Germline values: CDR1 MNHNS, CDR2 SASEGT. The CDR3 loop is CASSPLMRRQDDTEAFF. The CDR3 DNA follows: TGTGCCAGCAGTCCGCTAATGAGGCGGCAGGATGACACTGAAGCTTTCTTT.

CDR3 DNA: TGTGCCAGCAGCTTTGGGCGTATGGCTCTCTCCTCTGGAAACACCATATATTTT. Encoded protein: CASSFGRMALSSGNTIYF. The chain joins TRBV28 to TRBJ1-3; D not certain. Germline values: CDR1 MDHEN, CDR2 SYDVKM. Deletions cut 6 bases from V and 0 bases from J, with 21 bases between. This CDR3 comprises 18 residues.

In its sample, this clonotype was seen many times. The rearrangement uses TRBV27 and TRBJ2-1; possible D gene TRBD2, 6 bases. V was clipped by 5 bases and J by 9 bases, with 14 bases between them. The germline V gene encodes CDR1 MNHEY and CDR2 SMNVEV (reference sequence). This CDR3 is built from 13 residues. As DNA, the CDR3 is TGTGCCAGCAGTCCCTGGGCGGGGTTTGAGCAGTTCTTC. This gives the protein CASSPWAGFEQFF.

This clonotype appeared a few times. The rearrangement links TRBV20-1 to TRBJ2-7, with a weak D call TRBD1 (5 bases). Germline V gene data show CDR1 as DFQATT and CDR2 as SNEGSKA (reference sequence). V lost 3 bases and J lost 0, with 21 bases in between. The CDR3 runs 17 residues. This CDR3 is CSASPRPLRVDSYEQYF. CDR3 bases: TGCAGTGCTAGTCCCAGACCACTCAGGGTTGACTCCTACGAGCAGTACTTC.

For this clonotype: This may be a read error, as it is one base from a much larger clone. The genes are TRBV30 and TRBJ2-1, with D possibly matching TRBD2 (6 bases). Trimming took 3 bases from V and 4 from J, leaving 16 bases between them. This CDR3 has 15 residues. CDR1 and CDR2 from the germline V gene are GTSNPN and SVGIG (reference sequence). CDR3: CAWRVSSGVYNEQFF. DNA of the CDR3: TGTGCCTGGAGAGTGAGTAGCGGAGTTTACAATGAGCAGTTCTTC.

This clonotype showed up many times. The chain uses TRBV20-1 and TRBJ2-1; possible D gene TRBD1, 5 bases. This CDR3 has 15 residues. Per germline, CDR1 DFQATT and CDR2 SNEGSKA (reference sequence). V was pared by 2 bases and J by 4 bases, with 15 bases between. CDR3 sequence reads: CSARYQTVKYNEQFF. In nucleotides, the CDR3 is TGCAGTGCTAGATACCAGACAGTGAAATACAATGAGCAGTTCTTC.

V is TRBV6-1 and J is TRBJ2-2, with TRBD1 matching over 9 bases. With V trimmed by 6 bases and J by 0 bases, 5 bases remained unmatched. The CDR3 is 16 residues long. Germline assignment: CDR1 MNHNS and CDR2 SASEGT. The CDR3 sequence: CASSDRGVSNTGELFF. CDR3 bases: TGTGCCAGCAGCGACAGGGGGGTATCGAACACCGGGGAGCTGTTTTTT.

About this clonotype: A much bigger clone sits one base away, suggesting this may be a read error. This chain connects TRBV4-3 to TRBJ2-7, with D unresolved. V was trimmed by 0 bases and J by 5 bases, leaving 14 bases between them. The germline V gene has CDR1 LGHNA and CDR2 YSLEER. The CDR3 is 15 amino acids. The CDR3, as DNA: TGCGCCAGCAGCCAAGATTGGTTGCCAGCCAACGAGCAGTACTTC. The encoded protein is CASSQDWLPANEQYF.

The chain is built from TRBV2 and TRBJ2-7; D is ambiguous. V shed 7 bases and J shed 5 bases, with 9 bases lying between them. This CDR3 is built from 11 residues. Germline values: CDR1 SNHLY, CDR2 FYNNEI. CDR3 sequence reads: CASTQGHEQYF. The CDR3, as DNA: TGTGCCAGCACCCAAGGCCACGAGCAGTACTTC.

Notes on this clonotype: This sequence may be a read error, since a much larger clone differs from it by one base. This chain links TRBV12-3 or TRBV12-4 with TRBJ2-1; 7 nucleotides line up with TRBD2. The CDR3 extends over 13 amino acids. J was trimmed by 12 bases and V by 2 bases; bases with no gene match: 7. CDR3 in amino acids: CASSLSGGRGQFF. The CDR3 region has the DNA TGTGCCAGCAGTTTAAGTGGGGGGAGGGGGCAGTTCTTC.

This clonotype has ten or more counts. The rearrangement joins TRBV18 to TRBJ1-1; tentatively, D is TRBD1 (5 bases). There are 16 residues in the CDR3. V gave up 3 bases and J gave up 4 bases, with 18 bases separating them. Germline V lookup: CDR1 KGHSH, CDR2 LQKENI. CDR3 protein: CASSPGTVEFPTEAFF. The CDR3 DNA reads as TGTGCCAGCTCACCGGGGACGGTGGAGTTCCCCACTGAAGCTTTCTTT.

In this sample, this clonotype turned up a few times. DNA for the CDR3: TGTGCCAGCAGCTTATATCGGGAACCCTCCTACGAGCAGTACTTC. Translation gives CASSLYREPSYEQYF. The rearrangement links TRBV7-2 to TRBJ2-7, with D perhaps matching TRBD2 (5 bases). CDR1 and CDR2 (germline): SGHTA, FQGNSA. Trimming removed 2 bases from V and 0 bases from J, with 11 bases in between. The CDR3 totals 15 residues.

The chain combines TRBV27 with TRBJ1-1; 10 bases fit TRBD1. Germline CDR1 MNHEY, CDR2 SMNVEV (reference sequence). J was trimmed by 11 bases and V by 5 bases; bases with no gene match: 5. The CDR3 contains 12 residues. Here the CDR3 DNA reads TGTGCCAGCAGTCAGACAGGGGGCAAGGCTTTCTTT. The encoded protein is CASSQTGGKAFF.

The chain is built from TRBV15 and TRBJ2-7; the match to TRBD1 covers 9 bases. This CDR3 has 14 residues. Germline CDR1 LNHNV, CDR2 YYDKDF (reference sequence). Losses at the gene ends were 3 bases for V and 1 base for J; bases not matched to a gene: 1. The chain's CDR3 is CATSRGTGSYEQYF. CDR3 nucleotide sequence: TGTGCCACCAGCAGGGGGACAGGGTCCTACGAGCAGTACTTC. The full variable domain, in which reference TRBV15 and TRBJ2-7 provide the parts outside the CDR3, is DAMVIQNPRYQVTQFGKPVTLSCSQTLNHNVMYWYQQKSSQAPKLLFHYYDKDFNNEADTPDNFQSRRPNTSFCFLDIRSPGLGDTAMYLCATSRGTGSYEQYFGPGTRLTVT.

This clonotype occurred a few times. The chain is built from TRBV7-2 and TRBJ2-1; D remains ambiguous. The length of the CDR3 is 15 residues. Germline CDR1 is SGHTA and CDR2 is FQGNSA. V lost 2 bases to trimming and J lost 6 bases, with 14 bases between them. CDR3 region: CASSLTSLRGNEQFF. CDR3 sequence (DNA): TGTGCCAGCAGCTTAACGTCCCTCCGAGGCAATGAGCAGTTCTTC.

The gene calls are TRBV19 and TRBJ1-1, with 9 nucleotides matching TRBD1. Germline V gene lookup returns CDR1 LNHDA and CDR2 SQIVND (reference sequence). This CDR3 contains 16 residues. With V trimmed by 4 bases and J by 4 bases, 10 bases remained unmatched. The CDR3 DNA follows: TGTGCCAGTAGTACCGGGACAGGGTACCCACCCACTGAAGCTTTCTTT. Translation gives CASSTGTGYPPTEAFF. The full variable domain, completed using reference TRBV19 and TRBJ1-1, is DGGITQSPKYLFRKEGQNVTLSCEQNLNHDAMYWYRQDPGQGLRLIYYSQIVNDFQKGDIAEGYSVSREKKESFPLTVTSAQKNPTAFYLCASSTGTGYPPTEAFFGQGTRLTVV.

With respect to this clonotype: Being one base from a much bigger clone, this may be a read error. The chain is built from TRBV5-6 and TRBJ2-3; perhaps TRBD2 as D (5 bases). The CDR3 length is 16 residues. The V end was cut by 4 bases, the J end by 4 bases, with 19 bases between. Germline CDR1 reads SGHDT; CDR2 reads YYEEEE. CDR3 amino acids: CASSQRSVRAADTQYF. DNA for the CDR3: TGTGCCAGCAGCCAACGTTCAGTGAGGGCTGCAGATACGCAGTATTTT.

Ten or more counts support this clonotype. The chain has TRBV2 and TRBJ2-7, with TRBD1 matching 11 bases. CDR1 is SNHLY, CDR2 FYNNEI, per germline. This CDR3 spans 13 amino acids. V lost 4 bases, J lost 6 bases, and 2 bases stayed unmatched. CDR3 protein: CASSAGTGGEQYF. CDR3 in DNA: TGTGCCAGCAGTGCCGGGACAGGGGGCGAGCAGTACTTC. The complete variable domain, with remaining parts taken from reference TRBV2 and TRBJ2-7, reads EPEVTQTPSHQVTQMGQEVILRCVPISNHLYFYWYRQILGQKVEFLVSFYNNEISEKSEIFDDQFSVERPDGSNFTLKIRSTKLEDSAMYFCASSAGTGGEQYFGPGTRLTVT.

This clonotype was seen at least ten times. The chain has TRBV27 and TRBJ2-3; TRBD2 matches 7 bases. This CDR3 region has 13 residues. Germline loops: CDR1 MNHEY, CDR2 SMNVEV (reference sequence). Losses at the gene ends were 9 bases for V and 4 bases for J; bases not matched to a gene: 7. CDR3 sequence: CASRLAGADTQYF. CDR3 in DNA: TGTGCCAGTAGACTAGCTGGCGCAGATACGCAGTATTTT.

This clonotype has at least ten counts. The chain employs TRBV7-2 and TRBJ2-7; a possible D gene is TRBD2 (6 bases). Germline V lookup: CDR1 SGHTA, CDR2 FQGNSA. Trimming removed 7 bases at V and 0 bases at J, with 13 bases between. The CDR3 is 14 amino acids. This CDR3 reads CASKKRGNSYEQYF. In DNA, the CDR3 is TGTGCCAGCAAGAAACGCGGGAACTCCTACGAGCAGTACTTC.

This clonotype has only a few counts. The chain carries TRBV18 and TRBJ1-4, with a weak D call TRBD1 (5 bases). Trimming took 2 bases from V and 6 from J, leaving 13 bases between them. Germline values: CDR1 KGHSH, CDR2 LQKENI. This CDR3 is built from 15 residues. The CDR3 region has the DNA TGTGCCAGCTCACCAAGGTGGGGGTCAGATGAAAAACTGTTTTTT. Protein: CASSPRWGSDEKLFF.

This clonotype occurred a few times. V and J are TRBV5-1 and TRBJ1-1; 10 nucleotides match TRBD1. Germline V gene data show CDR1 as SGHRS and CDR2 as YFSETQ. Trimming at V came to 4 bases and at J to 5 bases, leaving 11 bases not matched to a gene. The CDR3 covers 16 residues. DNA of the CDR3: TGCGCCAGCAGCCACGAGGGACAGGGGAGCGGGACTGAAGCTTTCTTT. This translates into CASSHEGQGSGTEAFF.

CDR3 region: CASNPALFNQPQHF. The CDR3 nucleotides are TGTGCCAGTAATCCCGCACTGTTCAATCAGCCCCAGCATTTT. The chain couples TRBV19 to TRBJ1-5, with no clear D. V dropped 7 bases and J dropped 3 bases, with 13 bases sitting between them. This CDR3 spans 14 amino acids. CDR1 and CDR2 from the germline V gene are LNHDA and SQIVND (reference sequence).

This clonotype has only a few counts. The chain recombines TRBV5-1 with TRBJ1-1, with D perhaps TRBD1 (5 bases). V was shortened by 4 bases and J by 1 base, with 23 bases between the two germline ends. Germline assignment: CDR1 SGHRS and CDR2 YFSETQ. The CDR3 consists of 18 residues. For the CDR3, the DNA is TGCGCCAGCAGCCGGGGGGGGGGGGAACCGTACCCGAACACTGAAGCTTTCTTT. This codes for CASSRGGGEPYPNTEAFF.